These T cell receptor beta chains were read from a single sample in a study of human T cells and chemical hapten exposure. Using its own MiXCR run on the RACE reads, TCRdb lists one record per CDR3 protein. The data hold approximately 69,000 distinct CDR3 sequences, with around a tenth observed a single time. The sample here was whole blood, taken in connection with sensitization to the hapten diphenylcyclopropenone (DPC). Receptors originate from a woman between 45 and 65 years old with alopecia areata. Some clones in this sample may be carry-over from other donors' samples. CDR3s leave out the opening cysteine and the closing phenylalanine or tryptophan. The order of the fields is clone size, J gene, D gene, V gene, CDR3 protein. D genes are given only for firm matches. A clone size is listed for some rows: how often the clone was seen (once, few, many), or a class if it is expanded.

>-|TRBJ2-7|TRBD2|TRBV18
ASSPIPSGGGEQY
>many|TRBJ1-2|TRBD1|TRBV2
ASRDRGSANYGYT
>many|TRBJ2-7|-|TRBV7-6
ASSLDGNYEQY
>many|TRBJ2-3|TRBD2|TRBV5-1
ASSLFGAGGADTQY
>few|TRBJ2-1|TRBD2|TRBV20-1
SARRGGPYNEQF
>many|TRBJ1-6|-|TRBV11-2
ASSLVPGVVSSPLH
>-|TRBJ2-7|TRBD1|TRBV3-1
ASSAGTGKVYEQY
>many|TRBJ2-1|TRBD2|TRBV7-2
ASSRLAGGTYNEQF
>-|TRBJ2-2|-|TRBV7-6
ASSKGVTGELF
>few|TRBJ1-2|-|TRBV18
ASSPSGKSGSYT
>few|TRBJ1-1|-|TRBV29-1
SAGHKMNTEAF
>many|TRBJ2-1|-|TRBV29-1
SVVRGHNEQF
>few|TRBJ1-1|-|TRBV3-1
ASSLDAWSPEAF
>-|TRBJ2-4|TRBD1|TRBV20-1
SALTGVGNIQY
>many|TRBJ2-7|TRBD1|TRBV29-1
SVGDRDYEQY
>many|TRBJ1-6|-|TRBV7-6
ASSPGSGSSPLH
>many|TRBJ2-5|-|TRBV2
ASSEQGLAQETQY
>many|TRBJ1-4|-|TRBV20-1
SARAYGSANEKLF
>-|TRBJ1-4|-|TRBV5-4
ASSLNEKLF
>many|TRBJ1-1|TRBD1|TRBV20-1
SAREFRGLNTEAF
>few|TRBJ2-1|TRBD2|TRBV7-9
ASSLGSGRVINEQF
>-|TRBJ2-3|TRBD2|TRBV4-1
ASSQVASGRGTDTQY
>-|TRBJ2-1|TRBD2|TRBV7-3
ASSPGLAGLSSYNEQF
>many|TRBJ2-1|-|TRBV11-2
ASSFGSGPYNEQF
>-|TRBJ2-3|-|TRBV7-2
ASSYPGLNTDTQY
>few|TRBJ2-1|TRBD2|TRBV9
ASSPSGPIYNEQF
>many|TRBJ2-6|-|TRBV5-1
ASSLAGSGANVLT